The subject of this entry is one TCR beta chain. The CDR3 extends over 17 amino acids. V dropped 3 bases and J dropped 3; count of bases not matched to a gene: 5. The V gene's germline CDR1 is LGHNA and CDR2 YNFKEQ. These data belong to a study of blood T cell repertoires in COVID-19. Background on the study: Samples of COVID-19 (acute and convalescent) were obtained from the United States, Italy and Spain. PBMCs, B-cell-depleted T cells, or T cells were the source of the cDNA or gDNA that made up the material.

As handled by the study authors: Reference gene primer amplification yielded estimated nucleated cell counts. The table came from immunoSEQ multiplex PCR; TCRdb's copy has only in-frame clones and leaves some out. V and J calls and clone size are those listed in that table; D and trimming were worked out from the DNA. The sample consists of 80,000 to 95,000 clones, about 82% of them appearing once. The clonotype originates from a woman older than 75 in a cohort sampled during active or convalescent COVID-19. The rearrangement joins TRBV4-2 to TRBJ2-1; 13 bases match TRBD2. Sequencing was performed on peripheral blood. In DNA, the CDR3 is TGTGCCAGCAGCCAGAGACTAGCGGGAGGCTTCTACAATGAGCAGTTCTTC. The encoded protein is CASSQRLAGGFYNEQFF.